This T cell receptor (beta chain) was found in a study of beta chain features in type 1 diabetes. The sequenced template was cDNA made from the entire isolated RNA. Some clones are missing from TCRdb's copy, which holds only in-frame ones; the method was immunoSEQ multiplex PCR. The sample yields a few hundred thousand clones, 30% seen once. The CDR3 has 15 amino acids. After removal of 0 bases from V and 5 bases from J, the junction contained 4 bases not matched to a gene. Germline values: CDR1 SGHRS, CDR2 YFSETQ. The gene calls are TRBV5-1 and TRBJ2-5; TRBD1 matches 10 bases. Specimen: naive CD4+ T cells from blood. The TCR originated in a man younger than 35 in good health. DNA of the CDR3: TGCGCCAGCAGCTTGGCCGGGACAGGGGACGAGACCCAGTACTTC. It is translated as CASSLAGTGDETQYF.